Listed below are T cell receptor beta chains from one sample, sequenced in a study of shared clonotypes between healthy human individuals. Generated by immunoSEQ multiplex PCR, the TCRdb table keeps only in-frame clones and is missing some. The sample records millions of clones, roughly 94% being singletons. Sequenced input: naive CD4+ T cells sorted from blood. The origin of the receptors is a man younger than 35 in good health. Each CDR3 is given with its conserved first and last residue. D genes are given only for firm matches. The size field is filled for only some rows; it gives once, few, many or a size class.

>-|TRBV4-1|TRBD2|TRBJ2-7
TGCGCCAGCAGCCAAGACCTCCCGGGACTAGCGGGCGACGAGCAGTACTTC
CASSQDLPGLAGDEQYF
>-|TRBV11-2|TRBD1|TRBJ2-2
TGTGCCAGCAGCCCTGGACAGGGATGGGCCGGGGAGCTGTTTTTT
CASSPGQGWAGELFF
>-|TRBV7-2|-|TRBJ1-2
TGTGCCAGCAGCTTCCGCTCCGGGGGGTCCTTCTATGGCTACACCTTC
CASSFRSGGSFYGYTF
>-|TRBV6-1|TRBD1|TRBJ2-7
TGTGCCAGCAGTGAGGGGACAGTCCCCCCCTACGAGCAGTACTTC
CASSEGTVPPYEQYF
>-|TRBV18|-|TRBJ1-3
TGTGCCAGCTCACCACCGACAGGATTCGACTCTGGAAACACCATATATTTT
CASSPPTGFDSGNTIYF
>-|TRBV28|-|TRBJ1-2
TGTGCCAGCAGTTACACGTCGGCCTATGGCTACACCTTC
CASSYTSAYGYTF
>once|TRBV9|TRBD1|TRBJ1-1
TGTGCCAGCAGCGTAGGCCCCCCGGGACAGGGAGGAACTGAAGCTTTCTTT
CASSVGPPGQGGTEAFF
>-|TRBV7-2|-|TRBJ1-1
TGTGCCAGCATCATACCCGGGTGGTACACTGAAGCTTTCTTT
CASIIPGWYTEAFF
>-|TRBV2|TRBD1|TRBJ2-7
TGTGCCAGCACGATCCGGGACAGCTCCGGGCAGTACTTC
CASTIRDSSGQYF
>-|TRBV7-8|-|TRBJ1-2
TGTGCCAGCAGCGCCGGGAGGTTACTTAACTATGGCTACACCTTC
CASSAGRLLNYGYTF
>-|TRBV6-5|-|TRBJ1-5
TGTGCCAGCAGTTACTCAGTCAATCAGCCCCAGCATTTT
CASSYSVNQPQHF
>-|TRBV5-1|TRBD2|TRBJ2-5
TGCGCCAGCAGTTTGATCGGACTAGCGGGAGGAGAGACCCAGTACTTC
CASSLIGLAGGETQYF
>-|TRBV28|TRBD2|TRBJ2-7
TGTGCCAGCAATAGCGGGGCGGCCGGCGAGCAGTACTTC
CASNSGAAGEQYF
>-|TRBV19|TRBD2|TRBJ2-1
TGTGCCAGTAGTATCGAAGGGACTACGTACAATGAGCAGTTCTTC
CASSIEGTTYNEQFF
>-|TRBV6-6|-|TRBJ2-7
TGTGCCAGCAGATCCGGGAGCTCCTACGAGCAGTACTTC
CASRSGSSYEQYF
>-|TRBV11-2|TRBD2|TRBJ2-7
TGTGCCAGCAGCTTAGGTCTAGCGGGAGACCGGCAGTACTTC
CASSLGLAGDRQYF
>-|TRBV6-1|-|TRBJ2-3
TGTGCCAGCAGTGAGGCGGGAGATACGCAGTATTTT
CASSEAGDTQYF
>-|TRBV5-4|TRBD1|TRBJ1-1
TGTGCCAGCAGCGCGGGACAGGGACTTGGGGCTTTCTTT
CASSAGQGLGAFF
>-|TRBV18|TRBD1|TRBJ1-4
TGTGCCAGCTCACGGTATCCGGGACAGGGAACTAATGAAAAACTGTTTTTT
CASSRYPGQGTNEKLFF
>many|TRBV5-1|-|TRBJ2-7
TGCGCCAGCAGCCCTCAGGGCGCCTACGAGCAGTACTTC
CASSPQGAYEQYF
>-|TRBV11-2|TRBD2|TRBJ2-2
TGTGCCAGCAGCTTAGGAGCGGGAGGGAAGAACACCGGGGAGCTGTTTTTT
CASSLGAGGKNTGELFF
>-|TRBV15|TRBD1|TRBJ1-6
TGTGCCACCAGCAGAGAACTGGGACAGCATAATTCACCCCTCCACTTT
CATSRELGQHNSPLHF
>once|TRBV28|TRBD1|TRBJ2-7
TGTGCCAGCAGGGAAAGACCCGGACAGGGTCTCTACGAGCAGTACTTC
CASRERPGQGLYEQYF
>-|TRBV18|TRBD2|TRBJ2-3
TGTGCCAGCTCAGCCGGGGAAGCGGGGGGAAGCACAGATACGCAGTATTTT
CASSAGEAGGSTDTQYF
>-|TRBV18|-|TRBJ1-4
TGTGCCAGCTCACCTGGGGCGGGTGAAAAACTGTTTTTT
CASSPGAGEKLFF
>-|TRBV6-4|-|TRBJ1-1
TGTGCCAGCAGCATGAACAGATACACTGAAGCTTTCTTT
CASSMNRYTEAFF
>-|TRBV5-4|-|TRBJ2-3
TGTGCCAGCAGCTTGGGAGGGGACCCCCGGTGGGATACGCAGTATTTT
CASSLGGDPRWDTQYF
>-|TRBV7-6|-|TRBJ1-1
TGTGCCAGCCCCTCCCGGGGAGAACTCACTGAAGCTTTCTTT
CASPSRGELTEAFF
>-|TRBV7-2|-|TRBJ2-7
TGTGCCAGCAGCTTAGCGGTTGGGTACGAGCAGTACTTC
CASSLAVGYEQYF
>-|TRBV28|-|TRBJ2-7
TGTGCCAGCAGTTTGCCCGACGGGTTCAACGAGCAGTACTTC
CASSLPDGFNEQYF
>-|TRBV5-6|TRBD2|TRBJ2-5
TGTGCCAGCAGCGTTTCGAAGCGGGGAGAGACCCAGTACTTC
CASSVSKRGETQYF
>-|TRBV6-6|TRBD2|TRBJ2-5
TGTGCCAGCAGGTTGAGGGAATTGGGGGGGGAGACCCAGTACTTC
CASRLRELGGETQYF
>-|TRBV4-1|-|TRBJ2-4
TGCGCCAGCAGCCAAGATCGTGCGGCACTAACTAGTCAGTACTTC
CASSQDRAALTSQYF
>once|TRBV5-6|-|TRBJ2-2
TGTGCCAGCAGCTTGGCCTCGGTAGGGAACACCGGGGAGCTGTTTTTT
CASSLASVGNTGELFF
>once|TRBV5-1|-|TRBJ1-3
TGCGCCAGCAGCCTTTTCCCGTTCACAGGGCCCTCTGGAAACACCATATATTTT
CASSLFPFTGPSGNTIYF
>-|TRBV11-3|TRBD1|TRBJ2-7
TGTGCCAGCAGCTTAGGTGGACAGGGGTCCTACGAGCAGTACTTC
CASSLGGQGSYEQYF
>once|TRBV14|TRBD2|TRBJ2-1
TGTGCCAGCAGCCAACCGACTAGCGGGAGACCCTACAATGAGCAGTTCTTC
CASSQPTSGRPYNEQFF
>once|TRBV10-3|-|TRBJ2-5
TGTGCCATCAGTGAGTGGCGGGGACCGCAAGAGACCCAGTACTTC
CAISEWRGPQETQYF
>-|TRBV6-1|-|TRBJ1-2
TGTGCCAGCAGTGAAGCCGTTTCTCTCCCGGAGGGCTACACCTTC
CASSEAVSLPEGYTF
>-|TRBV9|TRBD1|TRBJ2-7
TGTGCCAGCAGCGCCTTTGGGACAGGGTATTACGAGCAGTACTTC
CASSAFGTGYYEQYF
>-|TRBV30|-|TRBJ1-5
TGTGCCTGGAGTGGGGAGGGAGCTAGCAATCAGCCCCAGCATTTT
CAWSGEGASNQPQHF
>-|TRBV5-4|TRBD1|TRBJ2-5
TGTGCCAGCAGCAGCTGGGACAGCCAAGAGACCCAGTACTTC
CASSSWDSQETQYF
>-|TRBV6-5|TRBD1|TRBJ1-1
TGTGCCAGCAGTCCCCTCGGACAGGGAAGGGCTGAAGCTTTCTTT
CASSPLGQGRAEAFF
>once|TRBV2|-|TRBJ1-4
TGTGCCAGCAGTGAAGCGCTTCCAACAACCGGAGGAAAACTGTTTTTT
CASSEALPTTGGKLFF
>-|TRBV6-6|-|TRBJ2-2
TGTGCCAGCAGTTACGATACGGTGCATATCGGGGAGCTGTTTTTT
CASSYDTVHIGELFF
>-|TRBV7-9|-|TRBJ2-3
TGTGCCAGCAGTGTAGGGGCAGGAGATACGCAGTATTTT
CASSVGAGDTQYF